These 15 T cell receptor beta chains were all obtained from the same sample, sequenced in a study of T cell changes during pregnancy in multiple sclerosis. The repertoire was sequenced with immunoSEQ multiplex PCR; TCRdb's copy has only in-frame clones and lacks some. Among fewer than 110,000 clones listed, about nine tenths were seen once. This specimen was peripheral blood, taken in the third trimester of pregnancy. These receptors were collected from a female donor in good health, enrolled as a control in a pregnancy study.

The chain joins TRBV9 to TRBJ2-4, with TRBD1 matching 7 bases. Germline assignment: CDR1 SGDLS and CDR2 YYNGEE. Trimming removed 4 bases from V and 8 bases from J; junction bases left unmatched: 12. This CDR3 spans 15 amino acids. CDR3 sequence (DNA): TGTGCCAGCAGCCTCGAGACAGGGTTTTTGGACATTCAGTACTTC. Translating gives CASSLETGFLDIQYF.

This clone has just a few counts. V and J are TRBV19 and TRBJ1-5, with D hard to call. Trimming left V 6 bases short and J 2 bases short, with 8 bases between. This CDR3 contains 13 residues. Germline CDR1 reads LNHDA; CDR2 reads SQIVND (reference sequence). CDR3 DNA sequence: TGTGCCAGTAGGCGGTCGGGCAATCAGCCCCAGCATTTT. It specifies CASRRSGNQPQHF. Combining the CDR3 with reference TRBV19 and TRBJ1-5 gives the whole variable domain DGGITQSPKYLFRKEGQNVTLSCEQNLNHDAMYWYRQDPGQGLRLIYYSQIVNDFQKGDIAEGYSVSREKKESFPLTVTSAQKNPTAFYLCASRRSGNQPQHFGDGTRLSIL.

Written as DNA, the CDR3 is TGTGCCAGCAGCTCCAGGACAGGGGGCAAGGATCCCTACAATGAGCAGTTCTTC. Amino acid sequence: CASSSRTGGKDPYNEQFF. The rearrangement uses TRBV5-6 and TRBJ2-1; 11 nucleotides match TRBD1. Germline CDR1 and CDR2: SGHDT and YYEEEE. The V and J ends lost 3 bases and 2 bases, in that order; junction bases with no gene match: 10. This CDR3 has 18 amino acids.

The chain joins TRBV5-1 to TRBJ2-1, with a weak D call TRBD1 (5 bases). V lost 3 bases, J lost 4 bases, and 17 bases lay in between. CDR3 length: 16 residues. From germline, CDR1 is SGHRS and CDR2 YFSETQ. CDR3: CASSSTVGVEYNEQFF. The DNA of the CDR3 is TGCGCCAGCAGCTCAACAGTAGGGGTAGAATACAATGAGCAGTTCTTC.

The chain uses TRBV7-2 and TRBJ2-1; 11 nucleotides line up with TRBD2. The V segment lost 3 bases and the J segment 1 base; nucleotides outside the gene matches: 2. CDR3 length equals 16 residues. Germline values: CDR1 SGHTA, CDR2 FQGNSA. CDR3 DNA sequence: TGTGCCAGCAGCTTTAGCGGGGGGGGATCCTACAATGAGCAGTTCTTC. Translating gives CASSFSGGGSYNEQFF.

The chain combines TRBV30 with TRBJ1-6, with TRBD1 as a possible D gene (5 bases). Germline V gene data show CDR1 as GTSNPN and CDR2 as SVGIG (reference sequence). With 0 bases removed from V and 8 bases from J, the gap between germline ends came to 14 bases. The CDR3 contains 15 residues. The CDR3 DNA reads TGTGCCTGGAGTGTTGGTGGGGGAGGGGATTCACCCCTCCACTTT. Its translation is CAWSVGGGGDSPLHF.

The chain carries TRBV5-1 and TRBJ2-1; a possible D gene is TRBD2 (6 bases). From germline, CDR1 is SGHRS and CDR2 YFSETQ. The CDR3 covers 14 residues. The V and J ends lost 7 bases and 0 bases respectively, with 11 bases between them. Here the CDR3 DNA reads TGCGCCAGCGACGCGGGGAGCTCCTACAATGAGCAGTTCTTC. This codes for CASDAGSSYNEQFF.

This clone was seen just once. The chain has TRBV7-3 and TRBJ1-6; 9 bases match TRBD1. After removal of 4 bases from V and 6 bases from J, the junction contained 1 base not matched to a gene. The CDR3 runs 14 residues. Germline CDR1 is SGHTA and CDR2 is FQGTGA. The CDR3 coding sequence is TGTGCCAGCAGCTCGACAGGGGGTAATTCACCCCTCCACTTT. Residues: CASSSTGGNSPLHF.

This rearrangement joins TRBV7-9 to TRBJ2-3; no definite D call. Germline-derived CDR1 and CDR2 are SEHNR and FQNEAQ (reference sequence). The germline V and J ends were trimmed by 3 bases and 2 bases, with 24 bases remaining between them. The CDR3 totals 19 residues. The CDR3 bases are TGTGCCAGCAGCTTCTCAGACTTAGGTCGAGCGACCCACACAGATACGCAGTATTTT. Translated: CASSFSDLGRATHTDTQYF.

V and J are TRBV18 and TRBJ1-2; D perhaps matches TRBD1 (6 bases). The germline V gene has CDR1 KGHSH and CDR2 LQKENI. The CDR3 runs 17 residues. Trimming took off 3 bases at V and 4 bases at J, with 21 bases between the two ends. CDR3 sequence: CASSPGAGDLNFYGYTF. CDR3 DNA sequence: TGTGCCAGCTCACCCGGGGCAGGGGACCTGAACTTCTATGGCTACACCTTC.

The chain joins TRBV9 to TRBJ1-1, with D possibly being TRBD1 (5 bases). The CDR3 has 14 residues. Germline lookup yields CDR1 SGDLS and CDR2 YYNGEE. Trimming pared 4 bases from V and 0 bases from J, leaving 10 bases between. The DNA of the CDR3 is TGTGCCAGCAGCCCACGACAGATGAACACTGAAGCTTTCTTT. It is translated as CASSPRQMNTEAFF.

The chain couples TRBV5-5 to TRBJ1-2; TRBD1 is a possible D gene (6 bases). The germline V gene encodes CDR1 SGHKS and CDR2 YYEKEE (reference sequence). Trimming removed 6 bases at V and 0 bases at J, with 12 bases between. The CDR3 covers 14 residues. CDR3 protein: CASNQDRTNYGYTF. The CDR3 DNA follows: TGTGCCAGCAACCAGGACAGAACTAACTATGGCTACACCTTC.

This chain joins TRBV19 and TRBJ1-6; TRBD1 aligns across 8 bases. Germline values: CDR1 LNHDA, CDR2 SQIVND (reference sequence). J lost 3 bases, V lost 5 bases, and 3 bases had no gene match. The CDR3 spans 15 residues. CDR3 residues: CASSGTGDYNSPLHF. CDR3 nucleotides: TGTGCCAGTAGTGGGACAGGCGACTATAATTCACCCCTCCACTTT.

The CDR3 sequence is CASSPGTGFNQPQHF. The CDR3 nucleotides are TGTGCCAGCAGTCCGGGGACAGGGTTCAATCAGCCCCAGCATTTT. The chain recombines TRBV6-5 with TRBJ1-5; 9 nucleotides match TRBD1. CDR3 length equals 15 residues. With V trimmed by 5 bases and J by 3 bases, 5 bases remained unmatched. From germline, CDR1 is MNHEY and CDR2 SVGAGI.

The rearrangement uses TRBV6-4 and TRBJ2-2; TRBD2 is a possible D gene (5 bases). The CDR3 loop spans 17 amino acids. Germline loops: CDR1 MRHNA, CDR2 SNTAGT. Trimming removed 0 bases from V and 6 bases from J, with 17 bases in between. DNA for the CDR3: TGTGCCAGCAGTGACTCGACTGCTAGCCTAGTAGCCGGGGAGCTGTTTTTT. It encodes CASSDSTASLVAGELFF.